This is a list of T cell receptor beta chains from one sample in a study of PD-L1 blockade in urothelial cancer. Assay used: immunoSEQ multiplex PCR; TCRdb lists only in-frame clones, some missing. In the table there are about 52,000 clones, roughly 75% of which are singletons. This material consisted of PBMCs, taken around atezolizumab (anti-PD-L1) treatment. The origin of the receptors is a man aged 65 to 85 with urothelial cancer. The conserved cysteine and the conserved F or W are not part of the CDR3 here. A D gene is named only where the DNA matches it firmly. Clone size appears in some rows only: once, few, many, or a class for an expanded clone.

j_call: TRBJ2-7; d_call: .; clone_size: .; v_call: TRBV4-3; cdr3_aa: ASSQAFLTGMPN
j_call: TRBJ2-1; d_call: .; clone_size: .; v_call: TRBV7-9; cdr3_aa: ASSSAWTANEQF
j_call: TRBJ2-3; d_call: .; clone_size: .; v_call: TRBV15; cdr3_aa: AAAVGTDTQY
j_call: TRBJ1-1; d_call: TRBD1; clone_size: .; v_call: TRBV19; cdr3_aa: ASSFRDRGSEAF
j_call: TRBJ2-6; d_call: .; clone_size: .; v_call: TRBV12-5; cdr3_aa: ASFRSGANVLT
j_call: TRBJ2-2; d_call: TRBD1; clone_size: .; v_call: TRBV12-5; cdr3_aa: ASGFSGGPDAGELF
j_call: TRBJ2-7; d_call: TRBD1; clone_size: .; v_call: TRBV6-6; cdr3_aa: ASSFRQGSYEQY
j_call: TRBJ2-5; d_call: TRBD2; clone_size: .; v_call: TRBV7-9; cdr3_aa: ASSVSGGAEVRETQY
j_call: TRBJ2-1; d_call: .; clone_size: .; v_call: TRBV9; cdr3_aa: ASSVGDSFFYNEQF
j_call: TRBJ1-2; d_call: .; clone_size: .; v_call: TRBV25-1; cdr3_aa: ASSDGNRDTWNYGYT
j_call: TRBJ2-7; d_call: TRBD1; clone_size: .; v_call: TRBV18; cdr3_aa: ASSGTGATTPSYEQY
j_call: TRBJ1-2; d_call: .; clone_size: medium-sized; v_call: TRBV28; cdr3_aa: ASRTASAAYGYT
j_call: TRBJ2-7; d_call: .; clone_size: .; v_call: TRBV28; cdr3_aa: ASSSSDSSYEQY
j_call: TRBJ2-6; d_call: .; clone_size: .; v_call: TRBV2; cdr3_aa: ASRSNRQSSGANVLT
j_call: TRBJ2-1; d_call: .; clone_size: .; v_call: TRBV2; cdr3_aa: ASSRLNEQF
j_call: TRBJ2-4; d_call: .; clone_size: .; v_call: TRBV6-1; cdr3_aa: ASSEPNIQY
j_call: TRBJ1-5; d_call: .; clone_size: .; v_call: TRBV5-6; cdr3_aa: ASSLFGGQPQH
j_call: TRBJ2-3; d_call: .; clone_size: .; v_call: TRBV4-3; cdr3_aa: ASSREVADTQY